These 18 T cell receptor beta chains share one sample of origin, sequenced in a study of cytomegalovirus exposure and HLA in healthy donors. Use of 60 Vbeta and 13 Jbeta primers characterized the PCR. Clones were read by immunoSEQ multiplex PCR, and TCRdb kept only the in-frame ones, dropping some. The data hold approximately 170,000 clones, with approximately 81% observed a single time. Sequenced sample: PBMCs. The receptors were gathered from a boy aged 2 to 10 in good health and CMV-seronegative.

The chain links TRBV28 to TRBJ1-4, with D possibly matching TRBD1 (5 bases). CDR1 is MDHEN, CDR2 SYDVKM, per germline. The CDR3 loop spans 17 amino acids. The germline V and J ends were trimmed by 4 bases and 6 bases, with 21 bases remaining between them. CDR3 nucleotide sequence: TGTGCCAGCAGTTCCCTAACGAAGGGGCTAAAATATGAAAAACTGTTTTTT. It encodes CASSSLTKGLKYEKLFF.

The chain carries TRBV4-1 and TRBJ2-1; no definite D call. CDR3 length: 14 amino acids. Deletions cut 5 bases from V and 6 bases from J, with 14 bases between. The V gene's germline CDR1 is MGHRA and CDR2 YSYEKL. For the CDR3, the DNA is TGCGCCAGCAGCAGGTCGGGTATCAGCAATGAGCAGTTCTTC. Protein sequence: CASSRSGISNEQFF.

The CDR3 here is CASSKDVPRVIQYF. The CDR3 DNA sequence: TGTGCCAGTAGCAAAGACGTCCCACGGGTCATTCAGTACTTC. V is TRBV19 and J is TRBJ2-4; D remains ambiguous. CDR3 length: 14 amino acids. Germline assignment: CDR1 LNHDA and CDR2 SQIVND (reference sequence). The ends were cut back, 6 bases at V and 9 bases at J, with 18 bases in the middle.

This clone was found once. The sample has other DNA sequences that encode this CDR3 too. The J gene is TRBJ2-3, the V gene TRBV29-1, with 11 bases that match TRBD2. The germline CDR1 and CDR2 sequences are SQVTM and ANQGSEA. The length of the CDR3 is 17 residues. Losses at the gene ends were 0 bases for V and 3 bases for J; bases not matched to a gene: 8. CDR3 protein: CSVEDSGGALRTDTQYF. Written as DNA, the CDR3 is TGCAGCGTTGAAGATAGCGGGGGGGCCTTAAGAACAGATACGCAGTATTTT.

This clone was seen more than once but under ten times. The gene calls are TRBV5-4 and TRBJ2-7, with 7 positions matching TRBD2. V gave up 7 bases and J gave up 2 bases; unmatched junction bases: 9. Looked up from germline, CDR1 is SGHNT and CDR2 is YYREEE (reference sequence). The CDR3 runs to 14 residues. The CDR3 is CASDRLARPYEQYF. CDR3 DNA: TGTGCCAGCGATCGACTAGCACGTCCCTACGAGCAGTACTTC.

This clone appeared a single time. The chain couples TRBV4-1 to TRBJ1-1; a weak D match, TRBD1 (5 bases). Germline CDR1 MGHRA, CDR2 YSYEKL. CDR3 length equals 15 residues. V shed 0 bases and J shed 4 bases, with 12 bases lying between them. CDR3 bases: TGCGCCAGCAGCCAAGATGAGAGGCAGGGCACTGAAGCTTTCTTT. Protein product: CASSQDERQGTEAFF.

This chain uses TRBV28 with TRBJ1-6; 7 bases fit TRBD1. V was clipped by 2 bases and J by 6 bases; unmatched bases: 4. Germline values: CDR1 MDHEN, CDR2 SYDVKM. The CDR3 contains 15 residues. As DNA, the CDR3 is TGTGCCAGCAGTTTACGACAGGGACTTAATTCACCCCTCCACTTT. This translates into CASSLRQGLNSPLHF. Drawing the rest from reference TRBV28 and TRBJ1-6, the complete variable domain is DVKVTQSSRYLVKRTGEKVFLECVQDMDHENMFWYRQDPGLGLRLIYFSYDVKMKEKGDIPEGYSVSREKKERFSLILESASTNQTSMYLCASSLRQGLNSPLHFGNGTRLTVT.

The V and J genes are TRBV6-4 and TRBJ2-3; 12 nucleotides line up with TRBD2. Per germline, CDR1 MRHNA and CDR2 SNTAGT. The CDR3 sequence is 15 residues long. The ends lost 6 bases at V and 4 bases at J; junction bases unmatched: 5. As DNA, the CDR3 is TGTGCCAGCAGCCCGACTAGCGGGAGACCAGATACGCAGTATTTT. Residues: CASSPTSGRPDTQYF.

This chain connects TRBV6-6 to TRBJ1-2, with D hard to call. V shed 3 bases and J shed 8 bases, with 10 bases lying between them. Germline CDR1 is MNHNY and CDR2 is SVGAGI (reference sequence). This CDR3 comprises 12 residues. The CDR3 sequence is CASSYSEQGYTF. CDR3 coding DNA: TGTGCCAGCAGTTATTCGGAACAGGGCTACACCTTC.

The chain couples TRBV15 to TRBJ2-1, with 13 nucleotides matching TRBD2. CDR3 length equals 16 residues. Germline CDR1 LNHNV, CDR2 YYDKDF (reference sequence). Losses at the gene ends were 6 bases for V and 5 bases for J; bases not matched to a gene: 7. The chain's CDR3 is CATRTGLAGVDNEQFF. Written as DNA, the CDR3 is TGTGCCACCAGGACCGGACTAGCGGGGGTGGACAATGAGCAGTTCTTC.

The rearrangement links TRBV4-1 to TRBJ2-3; 10 positions agree with TRBD2. There are 16 residues in the CDR3. Germline V gene lookup returns CDR1 MGHRA and CDR2 YSYEKL. V dropped 4 bases and J dropped 10; count of bases not matched to a gene: 14. The CDR3, as DNA: TGCGCCAGCAGCCCAGACACTAGCGGGGCTGTGGGCGCGCAGTATTTT. Its translation: CASSPDTSGAVGAQYF.

The chain uses TRBV30 and TRBJ1-6; possible D gene TRBD1, 6 bases. This CDR3 region has 15 residues. Germline lookup yields CDR1 GTSNPN and CDR2 SVGIG (reference sequence). V shed 3 bases and J shed 6 bases, with 15 bases lying between them. The CDR3 nucleotides are TGTGCCTGGAGCCAGGACAGTTTTTTTAATTCACCCCTCCACTTT. Its protein product is CAWSQDSFFNSPLHF.

This sequence joins TRBV4-2 and TRBJ2-2; 7 positions match TRBD1. Per the germline V gene, CDR1 is LGHNA and CDR2 is YNFKEQ. V lost 5 bases to trimming and J lost 3 bases; unmatched junction nucleotides: 9. The CDR3 loop spans 16 amino acids. CDR3 DNA sequence: TGTGCCAGCAGCGGACAGGCCCACGGATACACCGGGGAGCTGTTTTTT. Translating gives CASSGQAHGYTGELFF.

This clone was seen once. The rearrangement joins TRBV4-1 to TRBJ2-1, with D possibly TRBD2 on 6 matching bases. Trimming removed 0 bases at V and 3 bases at J, with 12 bases between. Germline V gene data show CDR1 as MGHRA and CDR2 as YSYEKL. CDR3 length: 16 amino acids. DNA for the CDR3: TGCGCCAGCAGCCAAGATACGGCGGGGATCTACAATGAGCAGTTCTTC. Translated, it gives CASSQDTAGIYNEQFF.

The V call is TRBV28, the J call TRBJ2-3; TRBD1 matches 9 bases. CDR1 and CDR2 (germline): MDHEN, SYDVKM. CDR3 length equals 15 residues. After removal of 5 bases from V and 3 bases from J, the junction contained 6 bases not matched to a gene. The CDR3 DNA follows: TGTGCCAGCAGTCCTCGGGACAGGGTAACAGATACGCAGTATTTT. Amino acids: CASSPRDRVTDTQYF.

This chain links TRBV28 with TRBJ2-7; 9 bases agree with TRBD1. Germline lookup yields CDR1 MDHEN and CDR2 SYDVKM. The J segment lost 7 bases and the V segment lost 6 bases, leaving 13 bases of the junction unmatched. CDR3 length: 15 residues. CDR3 sequence: CASSLGRRDRVEQYV. The DNA of the CDR3 is TGTGCCAGCAGCTTAGGCCGCCGGGACAGGGTTGAGCAGTACGTC.

The chain uses TRBV27 and TRBJ2-3; TRBD1 matches at 10 bases. V shed 6 bases and J 3 bases; nucleotides not matched to a gene: 3. Germline V gene data show CDR1 as MNHEY and CDR2 as SMNVEV (reference sequence). The CDR3 is made up of 14 amino acids. In DNA, the CDR3 is TGTGCCAGCAGCCCGGGACAGGGGACAGATACGCAGTATTTT. Translating it yields CASSPGQGTDTQYF.

The chain couples TRBV7-8 to TRBJ2-3; 9 nucleotides match TRBD2. This CDR3 region has 17 residues. Looked up from germline, CDR1 is SGHVS and CDR2 is FQNEAQ. V was pared by 0 bases and J by 4 bases, with 8 bases of the junction left unmatched. CDR3 nucleotide sequence: TGTGCCAGCAGCTTAGCCTCGCGGGGGGGTAGGGCAGATACGCAGTATTTT. Its protein is CASSLASRGGRADTQYF.